These 4 T cell receptor beta chains came from one sample sequenced in a study of CD8 T cells in ankylosing spondylitis. Study outcomes and limitations: A TCR beta motif of eight or nine highly homologous variants seemed to mark ankylosing spondylitis blood.

Their cognate antigens are unknown. Using its own MiXCR run on the 5' RACE reads, TCRdb lists one record per CDR3 protein. This table holds under 450,000 distinct CDR3 sequences, roughly a sixth found once. The sequenced material came from blood, either unsorted or a sorted T cell fraction (not recorded which). The receptors shown here come from a male donor with ankylosing spondylitis.

The sample holds a few counts of this clonotype. The gene calls are TRBV5-1 and TRBJ2-7; TRBD2 agrees at 9 bases. Trimming took 1 base from V and 6 from J; bases not matched to a gene: 8. The CDR3 is 15 amino acids. CDR1 SGHRS and CDR2 YFSETQ come from the germline V gene. CDR3 protein: CASSLSREGRIEQYF. The DNA for the CDR3 is TGCGCCAGCAGCTTGTCGCGGGAGGGCCGAATCGAGCAGTACTTC.

A remark on this clonotype: The junction departs from germline at one end; a sequencing error may be responsible. The J gene is TRBJ2-7, the V gene TRBV19, with TRBD2 identical over 10 bases. Germline CDR1 LNHDA, CDR2 SQIVND (reference sequence). The CDR3 is 15 amino acids. As DNA, the CDR3 is TGTGCCAGTAGAATAGCGGGAGGCGGTATGGGCGAGCAGTACTTC. Translated: CASRIAGGGMGEQYF.

The rearrangement uses TRBV14 and TRBJ1-2; D is unclear. This CDR3 spans 13 amino acids. Deletions cut 1 base from V and 8 bases from J, with 11 bases between. CDR1 and CDR2 from the germline V gene are SGHDN and FVKESK. Here the CDR3 reads CASSQAPGRGYTF. The CDR3 coding sequence is TGTGCCAGCAGCCAAGCCCCCGGACGCGGCTACACCTTC.

This clonotype was observed a handful of times. CDR3 sequence: CASSRRTQETQYF. CDR3 nucleotide sequence: TGTGCCAGCAGTCGACGTACGCAAGAGACCCAGTACTTC. The genes are TRBV6-1 and TRBJ2-5; D not certain. Trimming left V 5 bases short and J 2 bases short, with 9 bases between. The CDR3 has 13 amino acids. Germline-derived CDR1 and CDR2 are MNHNS and SASEGT.